This entry concerns a single T cell receptor (beta chain). The data belong to a study of cytomegalovirus exposure and HLA in healthy donors. PCR involved 60 Vbeta and 13 Jbeta primers. Only in-frame clones appear in the TCRdb table, and some are missing; sequencing was by immunoSEQ multiplex PCR. The sample shows some 120,000 clones, approximately 80% of them seen only once. The sequence was obtained from a human donor in good health. Input material: PBMCs.

CDR3 sequence (DNA): TGTGCCAGCTCAGCGGGGACAGGGGCCTACGAGCAGTACTTC. Translation gives CASSAGTGAYEQYF. This sequence joins TRBV18 and TRBJ2-7, with 10 bases matching TRBD1. The CDR3 runs 14 residues. The germline gives CDR1 KGHSH, CDR2 LQKENI. J was trimmed by 2 bases and V by 5 bases; bases with no gene match: 3.